This is a list of T cell receptor beta chains from one sample in a study of graft-versus-host responses after intestinal transplantation. Profiled with immunoSEQ multiplex PCR; TCRdb holds only in-frame clones, not every one. The table lists about 94,000 clones, over 75% of them singletons. These TCRs' antigens remain unknown. Sequences were derived from unstimulated CD8+ T cells sorted from spleen or lymph node cells, sampled before intestinal transplant. These receptors were taken from a human donor who received an intestinal transplant. Both conserved end residues are part of each CDR3. A D gene is named only where the DNA matches it firmly.

d_call	v_call	cdr3_length	j_call	cdr3_nt	cdr3_aa
NA	TRBV5-6	16	TRBJ2-1	TGTGCCAGCAGCCGTGTAGGTGGGAGTTCCTACAATGAGCAGTTCTTC	CASSRVGGSSYNEQFF
NA	TRBV7-9	13	TRBJ1-1	TGTGCCAGCAGCTTAGGGGTCACAGAAGAAGCTTTCTTT	CASSLGVTEEAFF
TRBD2	TRBV2	17	TRBJ2-3	TGTGCCAGCAGAACCCCTAGCGGGAGGGCCGACACAGATACGCAGTATTTT	CASRTPSGRADTDTQYF
TRBD2	TRBV25-1	15	TRBJ2-1	TGTGCCAGCATACCTACTAGCGGGTTATACAATGAGCAGTTCTTC	CASIPTSGLYNEQFF
TRBD2	TRBV27	14	TRBJ2-7	TGTGCCAGCAGCATCGGGACTAATCTCCACGAGCAGTACTTC	CASSIGTNLHEQYF
TRBD1	TRBV27	13	TRBJ2-7	TGTGCCAGCAGTCAGGGGGCCCCCTACGAGCAGTACTTC	CASSQGAPYEQYF
NA	TRBV6-5	15	TRBJ2-1	TGTGCCAGCAGCCCTCGGACAGATAATTACAATGAGCAGTTCTTC	CASSPRTDNYNEQFF
TRBD2	TRBV4-2	14	TRBJ2-3	TGTGCCAGCAGCCCTCGGACTAGTGGAGATACGCAGTATTTT	CASSPRTSGDTQYF
NA	TRBV4-1	15	TRBJ2-7	TGCGCCAGCAGCCAAGATCGAACTAGAGGTTACGAGCAGTACTTC	CASSQDRTRGYEQYF
TRBD1	TRBV28	16	TRBJ1-4	TGTGCCAGCAGTTTGGGGACAGGGACAACTAATGAAAAACTGTTTTTT	CASSLGTGTTNEKLFF
TRBD2	TRBV29-1	12	TRBJ2-7	TGCAGCGTTTCTAGCGGGAACTACGAGCAGTACTTC	CSVSSGNYEQYF